A selection of T cell receptor beta chains follows, all from one sample in a study of T cells in Graves' hyperthyroidism and ophthalmopathy. TCRdb reprocessed the multiplex PCR reads with MiXCR, giving one entry per CDR3 protein. The sample holds approximately 600,000 distinct CDR3 sequences, under 25% seen once. Sequenced sample: blood. The source is a man younger than 40 with Graves' ophthalmopathy. Both conserved end residues are part of each CDR3. A D gene is named only where the DNA matches it firmly. Expanded clones are given a class, and other clones once, few, many or no size at all.

j_call clone_size v_call d_call cdr3_nt cdr3_aa
TRBJ2-7 many TRBV12-3/TRBV12-4 TRBD1 TGTGCCAGCAGTTTAGGGGCAGGGGGCTGGTACGAGCAGTACTTC CASSLGAGGWYEQYF
TRBJ1-1 few TRBV28 NA TGTGCCAGCACGGTGCTAGGTTTTACGACAGGTAGTTTCCGGGGCACTGAAGCTTTCTTT CASTVLGFTTGSFRGTEAFF
TRBJ2-5 NA TRBV24-1 TRBD1 TGTGCCACCAGTGACTCCTCGACAGGGTTTCAAGAGACCCAGTACTTC CATSDSSTGFQETQYF
TRBJ2-3 few TRBV5-1 NA TGCGCCAGCAACACAGACAGGGAGGGCACAGATACGCAGTATTTT CASNTDREGTDTQYF
TRBJ1-1 few TRBV28 TRBD1 TGTGCCAGCTCACCCTTCCCGGGACAGAGCCCCATGAACACTGAAGCTTTCTTT CASSPFPGQSPMNTEAFF
TRBJ2-1 few TRBV28 NA TGTGCCAGCAGCCCACACAGGGCGGTAAATGAGCAGTTCTTC CASSPHRAVNEQFF
TRBJ2-3 many TRBV27 TRBD2 TGTGCCAGCAGTTCCCCTCCGGGACTAGCGGGTGTTACGCAGTATTTT CASSSPPGLAGVTQYF
TRBJ2-7 many TRBV7-2 NA TGTGCCAGCAGCTCAGGAGACGGGCAGTACTTC CASSSGDGQYF
TRBJ2-2 few TRBV6-2/TRBV6-3 NA TGTGCCAGCAGCAAAATGGCTAGGTCCGGGGAGCTGTTTTTT CASSKMARSGELFF
TRBJ2-5 few TRBV3-1 TRBD2 TGTGCCAGCAGCCAAATAGCGGGAGGGCAAGAGACCCAGTACTTC CASSQIAGGQETQYF
TRBJ2-2 many TRBV12-3/TRBV12-4 NA TGTGCCAGCAGCAGGATCCCGAACACCGGGGAGCTGTTTTTT CASSRIPNTGELFF
TRBJ1-5 few TRBV6-1 NA TGTGCCAGCACCCCGAATCTCTTTAGCAATCAGCCCCAGCATTTT CASTPNLFSNQPQHF
TRBJ2-1 NA TRBV2 NA TGTGCCAGCAGCGACAGCTCTGGTGGATGGAATGAGCAGTTCTTC CASSDSSGGWNEQFF
TRBJ2-7 few TRBV4-1 NA TGCGCCAGCAGCCAAGGTTCCAGCGGTTACGAGCAGTACTTC CASSQGSSGYEQYF
TRBJ2-3 few TRBV10-3 TRBD2 TGTGCCATCAGTGGAACTAGCGGGAGGACCGATACGCAGTATTTT CAISGTSGRTDTQYF
TRBJ2-7 many TRBV7-8 TRBD2 TGTGCCAGCAGCTTAGGCACACTAGCGGGAACCTACGAGCAGTACTTC CASSLGTLAGTYEQYF
TRBJ1-5 NA TRBV20-1 NA TGCAGTGTCGGCCTGGATAGCAATCAGCCCCAGCATTTT CSVGLDSNQPQHF
TRBJ1-2 NA TRBV4-1 NA TGCGCCAGCAGCCAAGATTCTTACGTTAACTATGGCTACACCTTC CASSQDSYVNYGYTF
TRBJ2-1 many TRBV7-8 NA TGTGCCAGCAGCACCGGCTACAGGGAACGCTACAATGAGCAGTTCTTC CASSTGYRERYNEQFF
TRBJ2-2 once TRBV5-1 NA TGCGCCAGCAGCTACGGACAGCCCGGGGAGCTGTTTTTT CASSYGQPGELFF
TRBJ2-3 few TRBV19 NA TGTGCCAGTAGTATAAGGCGGGCCACAGATACGCAGTATTTT CASSIRRATDTQYF
TRBJ1-2 few TRBV4-3 TRBD1 TGCGCCAGCAGCCAAGCGGGGGGGACAGGGTGGAACTATGGCTACACCTTC CASSQAGGTGWNYGYTF
TRBJ2-1 many TRBV19 TRBD2 TGTGCCAGCAGTATAGCGGGAGGGTCCTACAATGAGCAGTTCTTC CASSIAGGSYNEQFF